A single sample is the source of the 7 T cell receptor beta chains below, sequenced in a study of OX40 agonist ivuxolimab in advanced cancers. Assay used: immunoSEQ multiplex PCR; TCRdb lists only in-frame clones, some missing. The repertoire consists of more than 45,000 clones, with roughly 88% occurring once and the leading ten covering about 3.5%. Sequencing was performed on CD4+ or CD8+ T cells sorted from blood, taken in a trial of the OX40 agonist ivuxolimab. All receptors come from an adult with an advanced solid tumor such as melanoma, head and neck, liver or kidney cancer.

The chain employs TRBV6-4 and TRBJ2-2, with D possibly being TRBD1 (6 bases). CDR1 and CDR2 from the germline V gene are MRHNA and SNTAGT. CDR3 length: 14 amino acids. Trimming left V 2 bases short and J 5 bases short, with 9 bases between. The CDR3 protein is CASSDGGLTGELFF. Written as DNA, the CDR3 is TGTGCCAGCAGTGACGGGGGCTTAACCGGGGAGCTGTTTTTT.

This rearrangement joins TRBV19 to TRBJ1-6; 9 nucleotides match TRBD1. The V segment lost 9 bases and the J segment 9 bases; nucleotides outside the gene matches: 6. The CDR3 extends over 13 amino acids. Germline V CDR1 and CDR2: LNHDA, SQIVND (reference sequence). The CDR3 bases are TGTGCCAGCCGGGACAGGGAAGCTTCACCCCTCCACTTT. It encodes CASRDREASPLHF.

This chain uses TRBV28 with TRBJ2-1; D is unclear. This CDR3 is built from 13 residues. CDR1 is MDHEN, CDR2 SYDVKM, per germline. The ends were cut back, 5 bases at V and 3 bases at J, with 8 bases in the middle. CDR3 loop: CASSTTVYNEQFF. Here the CDR3 DNA reads TGTGCCAGCAGTACAACGGTCTACAATGAGCAGTTCTTC.

The chain links TRBV19 to TRBJ1-1; D remains unclear. The V gene's germline CDR1 is LNHDA and CDR2 SQIVND (reference sequence). Deletions cut 2 bases from V and 0 bases from J, with 7 bases between. The CDR3 is 14 residues long. The CDR3 coding sequence is TGTGCCAGTAGTATATTCGGACTGAACACTGAAGCTTTCTTT. This gives the protein CASSIFGLNTEAFF.

The genes are TRBV18 and TRBJ2-1; TRBD2 matches 10 bases. V shed 3 bases, J shed 3 bases, and the junction held 5 bases outside the gene matches. The length of the CDR3 is 16 residues. Germline lookup yields CDR1 KGHSH and CDR2 LQKENI. DNA of the CDR3: TGTGCCAGCTCACCGCTCCTAGCGGGAGACTACAATGAGCAGTTCTTC. The encoded protein is CASSPLLAGDYNEQFF.

The chain links TRBV7-9 to TRBJ2-2; D gene uncertain. This CDR3 contains 12 residues. From germline, CDR1 is SEHNR and CDR2 FQNEAQ (reference sequence). Trimming pared 7 bases from V and 11 bases from J, leaving 14 bases between. CDR3 sequence reads: CASTERPPELFF. CDR3 sequence (DNA): TGTGCCAGCACAGAGAGACCACCTGAGCTGTTTTTT.

This clone was detected only once. The rearrangement joins TRBV4-1 to TRBJ2-5, with TRBD2 matching over 9 bases. The CDR3 is 16 residues long. Germline trimming cut 4 bases from V and 2 bases from J; bases unmatched to any gene: 8. Germline V gene data show CDR1 as MGHRA and CDR2 as YSYEKL. The CDR3 sequence is CASSPQGLAGQETQYF. The DNA for the CDR3 is TGCGCCAGCAGCCCCCAGGGGCTAGCGGGACAAGAGACCCAGTACTTC.